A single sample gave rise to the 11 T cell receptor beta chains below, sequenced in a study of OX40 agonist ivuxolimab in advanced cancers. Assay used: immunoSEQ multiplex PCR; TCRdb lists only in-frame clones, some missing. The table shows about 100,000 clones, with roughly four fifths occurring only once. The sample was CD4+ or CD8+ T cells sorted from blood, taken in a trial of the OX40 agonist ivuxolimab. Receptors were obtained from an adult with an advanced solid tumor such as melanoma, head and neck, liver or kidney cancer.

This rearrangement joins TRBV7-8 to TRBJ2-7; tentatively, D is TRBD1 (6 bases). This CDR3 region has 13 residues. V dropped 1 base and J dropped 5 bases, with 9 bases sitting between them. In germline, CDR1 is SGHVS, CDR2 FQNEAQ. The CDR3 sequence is CASSLDRVNEQYF. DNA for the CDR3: TGTGCCAGCAGCTTAGACAGGGTCAACGAGCAGTACTTC.

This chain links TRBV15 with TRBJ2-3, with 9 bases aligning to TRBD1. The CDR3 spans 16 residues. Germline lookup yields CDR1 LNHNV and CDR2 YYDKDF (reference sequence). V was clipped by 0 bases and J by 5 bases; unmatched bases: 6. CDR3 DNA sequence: TGTGCCACCAGCAGAGATATACAGGGGGCGGTAGATACGCAGTATTTT. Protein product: CATSRDIQGAVDTQYF.

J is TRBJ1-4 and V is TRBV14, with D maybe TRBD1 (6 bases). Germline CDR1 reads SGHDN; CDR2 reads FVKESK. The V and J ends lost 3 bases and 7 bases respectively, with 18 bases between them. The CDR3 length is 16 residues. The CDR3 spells CASSQGTNAWGEKLFF. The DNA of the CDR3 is TGTGCCAGCAGCCAGGGGACAAACGCCTGGGGTGAAAAACTGTTTTTT.

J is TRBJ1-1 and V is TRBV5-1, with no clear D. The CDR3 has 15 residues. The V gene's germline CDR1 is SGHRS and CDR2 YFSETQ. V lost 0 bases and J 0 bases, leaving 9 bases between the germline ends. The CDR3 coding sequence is TGCGCCAGCAGCTTGGCCCCAACAGTGAACACTGAAGCTTTCTTT. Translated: CASSLAPTVNTEAFF.

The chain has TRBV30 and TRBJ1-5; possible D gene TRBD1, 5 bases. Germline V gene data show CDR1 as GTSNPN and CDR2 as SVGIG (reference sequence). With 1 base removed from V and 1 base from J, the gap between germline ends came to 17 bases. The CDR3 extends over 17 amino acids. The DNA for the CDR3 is TGTGCCTGGAGTGCCGGGACGTCCAAGGTCAGCAATCAGCCCCAGCATTTT. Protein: CAWSAGTSKVSNQPQHF.

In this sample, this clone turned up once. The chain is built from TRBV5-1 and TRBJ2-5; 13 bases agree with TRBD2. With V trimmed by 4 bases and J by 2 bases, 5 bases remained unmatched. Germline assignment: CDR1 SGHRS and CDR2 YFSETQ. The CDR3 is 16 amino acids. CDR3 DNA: TGCGCCAGCAGCGCCGGGACTAGCGGGATGCAAGAGACCCAGTACTTC. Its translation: CASSAGTSGMQETQYF.

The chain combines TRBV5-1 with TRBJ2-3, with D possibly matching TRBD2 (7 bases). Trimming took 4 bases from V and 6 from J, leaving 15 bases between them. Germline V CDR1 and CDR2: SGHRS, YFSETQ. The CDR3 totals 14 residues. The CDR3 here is CASSGGGVGDTQYF. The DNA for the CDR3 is TGCGCCAGCAGCGGCGGGGGCGTTGGGGATACGCAGTATTTT.

CDR3 nucleotide sequence: TGTGCCAGCAGCCGGAGTACCGGAACCCAGCCCCAGCATTTT. Amino acid sequence: CASSRSTGTQPQHF. The V and J genes are TRBV11-2 and TRBJ1-5; D is undetermined. The length of the CDR3 is 14 residues. Germline CDR1 reads SGHAT; CDR2 reads FQNNGV. V was cut by 5 bases and J by 7 bases, with 15 bases left in between.

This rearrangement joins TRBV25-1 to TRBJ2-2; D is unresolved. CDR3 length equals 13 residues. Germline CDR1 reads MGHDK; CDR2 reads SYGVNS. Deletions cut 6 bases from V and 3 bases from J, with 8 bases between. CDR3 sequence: CASSRTDTGELFF. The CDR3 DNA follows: TGTGCCAGCAGCCGGACCGACACCGGGGAGCTGTTTTTT.

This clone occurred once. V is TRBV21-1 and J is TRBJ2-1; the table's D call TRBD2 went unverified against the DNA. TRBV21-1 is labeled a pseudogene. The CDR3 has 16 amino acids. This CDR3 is CASSKYGAGGSDEQFF. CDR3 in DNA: TGTGCCAGCAGCAAATATGGCGCGGGAGGATCGGATGAGCAGTTCTTC.

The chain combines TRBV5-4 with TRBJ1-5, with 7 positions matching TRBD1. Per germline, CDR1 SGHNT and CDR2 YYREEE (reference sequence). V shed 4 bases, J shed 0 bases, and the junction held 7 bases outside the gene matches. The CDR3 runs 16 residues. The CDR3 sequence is CASSMGGTASNQPQHF. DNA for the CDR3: TGTGCCAGCAGCATGGGTGGGACAGCTAGCAATCAGCCCCAGCATTTT.